This T cell receptor (beta chain) was retrieved from a study of post-analysis software for immune sequencing data. Study summary: Relapsing-remitting, secondary progressive and progressive-relapsing forms made up the multiple sclerosis disease courses. General study points: Multiple sclerosis patients had significantly lower normalized Chao1 diversity than controls. Four or five TRBV segments (TRBV5-6, TRBV5-1 and TRBV20-1 among them) occurred more frequently in patients than in controls. Strong co-clustering by F measure linked samples that shared a preparation batch.

Unique molecular identifiers featured in each of the TCR beta cDNA libraries. Input of roughly 0.95 to 11 million T cells yielded a few hundred thousand cDNA molecules. One entry per CDR3 protein results from TCRdb running MiXCR on the PCR reads. The profile covers some 450,000 distinct CDR3 sequences, with nearly 45% appearing a single time and 9.5% to 13% taken by the ten largest. This clonotype was recorded a few times. Its target is unknown. The CDR3 covers 17 residues. Trimming removed 2 bases from V and 1 base from J; junction bases left unmatched: 8. CDR1 is MDHEN, CDR2 SYDVKM, per germline. The sample comprised blood. The sequence derives from a girl aged 5 to 17 with multiple sclerosis. V is TRBV28 and J is TRBJ2-4, with 7 bases fitting TRBD1. CDR3 region: CASSLMFEGAAKNIQYF. The CDR3 coding sequence is TGTGCCAGCAGTTTAATGTTTGAGGGGGCGGCCAAAAACATTCAGTACTTC.